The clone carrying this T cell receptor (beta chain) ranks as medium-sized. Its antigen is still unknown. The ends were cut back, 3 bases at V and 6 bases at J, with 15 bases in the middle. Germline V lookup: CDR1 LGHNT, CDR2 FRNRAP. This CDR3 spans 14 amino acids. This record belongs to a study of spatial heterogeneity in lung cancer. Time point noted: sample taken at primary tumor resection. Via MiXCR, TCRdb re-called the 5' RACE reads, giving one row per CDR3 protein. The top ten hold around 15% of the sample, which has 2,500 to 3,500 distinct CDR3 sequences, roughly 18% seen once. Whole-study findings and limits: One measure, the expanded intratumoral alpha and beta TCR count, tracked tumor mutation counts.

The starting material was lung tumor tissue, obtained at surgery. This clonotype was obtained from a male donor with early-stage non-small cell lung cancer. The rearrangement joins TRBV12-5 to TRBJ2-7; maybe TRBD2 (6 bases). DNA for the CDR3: TGTGCTAGTGGTTTTTCCTCCGGGAGCGCCGAGCAGTACTTC. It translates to CASGFSSGSAEQYF.